Sequencing of this TCR beta chain was carried out in a study of shared T cell receptors in the human thymus (dated by TCRdb to 2020 to 2023). About the full investigation: The study examined how the human thymus generates shared, self-reactive T-cell receptor alpha chains.

Receptor libraries were prepared by the immunoSEQ multiplex PCR assay. In TCRdb, the immuneACCESS table is reduced to in-frame sequences with V and J assigned. These tables do not hold every clone; where another copy was compared, an unresolved V gene accounts for under half, and the others remain unexplained. The sample table records roughly 700,000 clones; approximately 87% of these occur just once. The ten biggest clones cover about 0.01% of the sample. As for this clone: What this receptor recognizes is not known. The record has no base qualities; no much larger clone is one base away.

Between the V and J ends, shortened by 4 bases and 3 bases respectively, the junction contains 19 bases. The CDR3 goes from the cysteine to the phenylalanine over 16 residues. Just the 48-base CDR3 DNA is kept, in frame starting at base 1. Looking up the germline V gene yields CDR1 MDHEN and CDR2 SYDVKM. These same records also appear under a second study, on human thymus T cells. The second investigation adds: Donors were immunologically healthy infants undergoing open corrective cardiac surgery for congenital heart defects in Finland. Thymus tissue was collected as surgical resects that were removed during corrective cardiac surgery. Usage of V and J gene segments appeared to be biased in both the thymic and the peripheral blood repertoires. The related research reported highly overlapping thymic TCR repertoires among unrelated individuals. The study characterized TCR alpha and beta repertoires from about 8 infant thymus samples and four related peripheral blood samples. Donor ages ranged from roughly 6 to 250 days, and the cohort comprised about six male and two female infants. Thymocytes were mechanically released from the tissue and were stored as pellets of about 9-33 million cells at -70 degrees C. Genomic DNA was extracted from frozen cell pellets with a QIAsymphony instrument. The immunoSEQ multiplex PCR assay was used to amplify the TCRB and TCRAD loci from a standardized amount of quality-controlled genomic DNA. The amplicons spanned the V(D)J region and were long enough to cover the CDR3 and allow V and J genes to be identified. The amplicons were sequenced on an Illumina platform via the commercial immunoSEQ service. Corrections for primer bias and sequencing errors followed previously described methods, while TCRAD and TCRB definitions were based on the IMGT database. immunoSEQ Analyzer 3.0 and VDJTools were used for repertoire analysis, which covered basic statistics, V/J segment usage, diversity estimates, rarefaction and pairwise overlap. Diversity was estimated using the Chao1, ChaoE, Efron-Thisted, Shannon and inverse Simpson indices, and was also estimated on datasets down-sampled to the size of the smallest sample. For repertoire overlap, CDR3 nucleotide sequence, V gene and J gene had to match strictly, and clustering was done by Jaccard-based multidimensional scaling. Thymus samples yielded on average roughly 840,000 unique TCRB clonotypes, compared with roughly 76,000 from blood samples.

The chain joins TRBV28 to TRBJ2-7, and TRBD2 may be the D gene, going by 5 matching bases. Material: thymocytes. The sequence was obtained from a boy less than two years old with a congenital heart defect. Donor details come from another sample of the same person, matched by shared clones. The DNA reads TGTGCCAGCAGTTCTCCATCGGGTGGGAGCGACTACGAGCAGTACTTC. This yields the protein CASSSPSGGSDYEQYF. The CDR3 plus the reference TRBV28 and TRBJ2-7 genes for the other parts give the full variable domain: DVKVTQSSRYLVKRTGEKVFLECVQDMDHENMFWYRQDPGLGLRLIYFSYDVKMKEKGDIPEGYSVSREKKERFSLILESASTNQTSMYLCASSSPSGGSDYEQYFGPGTRLTVT.